Following are 21 T cell receptor beta chains from one sample sequenced in a study of cytomegalovirus exposure and HLA in healthy donors. In the PCR, 60 Vbeta and 13 Jbeta primers were used. TCRdb's copy holds only in-frame clones and misses some; the assay was immunoSEQ multiplex PCR. This table has about 110,000 clones, around 85% appearing once. Sequenced: PBMCs. These receptor sequences come from a man aged 30 to 45 in good health and CMV-seronegative.

The CDR3 region is CASSLGLAGGQETQYF. The DNA for the CDR3 is TGTGCCAGCAGCTTAGGACTAGCGGGGGGGCAAGAGACCCAGTACTTC. J is TRBJ2-5 and V is TRBV5-4; TRBD2 matches 15 bases. This CDR3 comprises 16 residues. Losses at the gene ends were 2 bases for V and 2 bases for J; bases not matched to a gene: 1. The germline V gene encodes CDR1 SGHNT and CDR2 YYREEE (reference sequence).

The V and J genes are TRBV9 and TRBJ1-5; perhaps TRBD1 as D (5 bases). This CDR3 region has 14 residues. The V end lost 3 bases, the J end lost 0 bases, and 7 bases lay between the germline ends. Germline CDR1 SGDLS, CDR2 YYNGEE. CDR3 amino acids: CASSAGLSNQPQHF. The CDR3 DNA reads TGTGCCAGCAGCGCGGGACTTAGCAATCAGCCCCAGCATTTT.

This clone showed up just a few times. This chain uses TRBV4-1 with TRBJ1-5; D call uncertain. V lost 0 bases to trimming and J lost 2 bases, with 11 bases between them. CDR1 and CDR2 from the germline V gene are MGHRA and YSYEKL. This CDR3 has 16 amino acids. CDR3 DNA: TGCGCCAGCAGCCAAGATTGGAGGGAGGGCAATCAGCCCCAGCATTTT. Its translation is CASSQDWREGNQPQHF.

This chain uses TRBV7-8 with TRBJ2-3; D perhaps matches TRBD2 (5 bases). V was shortened by 3 bases and J by 5 bases, with 15 bases between the two germline ends. This CDR3 spans 15 amino acids. The V gene's germline CDR1 is SGHVS and CDR2 FQNEAQ. CDR3 coding DNA: TGTGCCAGCAGCTTGGACTCGGGCTTGGGAGATACGCAGTATTTT. As protein: CASSLDSGLGDTQYF.

A few counts support this clone. The chain uses TRBV11-2 and TRBJ2-7, with a tentative D call TRBD1 (6 bases). This CDR3 has 15 amino acids. Trimming took 5 bases from V and 6 from J, leaving 20 bases between them. Germline values: CDR1 SGHAT, CDR2 FQNNGV. The CDR3 spells CASSAPDSPRVEQYF. The DNA of the CDR3 is TGTGCCAGCAGCGCACCGGACAGTCCGAGGGTCGAGCAGTACTTC.

CDR3 loop: CASSETGDNGYTF. CDR3 sequence (DNA): TGTGCCAGTAGCGAGACAGGGGATAATGGCTACACCTTC. This chain connects TRBV19 to TRBJ1-2, with 8 bases aligning to TRBD1. Per the germline V gene, CDR1 is LNHDA and CDR2 is SQIVND (reference sequence). The ends lost 6 bases at V and 6 bases at J; junction bases unmatched: 6. CDR3 size: 13 residues. The full variable domain, completed using reference TRBV19 and TRBJ1-2, is DGGITQSPKYLFRKEGQNVTLSCEQNLNHDAMYWYRQDPGQGLRLIYYSQIVNDFQKGDIAEGYSVSREKKESFPLTVTSAQKNPTAFYLCASSETGDNGYTFGSGTRLTVV.

V usage is TRBV25-1 and J usage is TRBJ2-1; TRBD2 aligns across 8 bases. CDR3 length equals 15 residues. Germline V gives CDR1 MGHDK, CDR2 SYGVNS. The J segment lost 0 bases and the V segment lost 6 bases, leaving 4 bases of the junction unmatched. The CDR3 coding sequence is TGTGCCAGCAGCTCCGGGACTAGCTCCTACAATGAGCAGTTCTTC. It is translated as CASSSGTSSYNEQFF.

The chain uses TRBV25-1 and TRBJ2-1, with D maybe TRBD2 (6 bases). Germline-derived CDR1 and CDR2 are MGHDK and SYGVNS. This CDR3 is 11 amino acids long. Trimming pared 10 bases from V and 15 bases from J, leaving 19 bases between. CDR3 residues: CATKTALEGFF. CDR3 coding DNA: TGTGCCACGAAGACAGCTTTGGAGGGGTTCTTC.

The gene calls are TRBV18 and TRBJ2-3; TRBD2 aligns across 10 bases. The junction had 13 bases not matched to a gene; V was cut back by 3 bases and J by 4 bases. The CDR3 has 18 residues. Germline values: CDR1 KGHSH, CDR2 LQKENI. The CDR3 loop reads CASSPSQRPGLAPDTQYF. CDR3 DNA sequence: TGTGCCAGCTCACCCTCTCAACGACCGGGACTAGCGCCAGATACGCAGTATTTT.

V usage is TRBV15 and J usage is TRBJ2-7; perhaps TRBD1 as D (5 bases). This CDR3 is built from 14 residues. Trimming shortened V by 6 bases and J by 3 bases, and 15 bases separated the two germline ends. Germline V CDR1 and CDR2: LNHNV, YYDKDF (reference sequence). CDR3 protein: CATRSGPGHYEQYF. CDR3 coding DNA: TGTGCCACCAGATCGGGCCCAGGGCACTACGAGCAGTACTTC.

The chain employs TRBV7-8 and TRBJ1-1, with 8 nucleotides matching TRBD1. Germline CDR1 is SGHVS and CDR2 is FQNEAQ. The trim removed 1 base at V and 4 bases at J, leaving 5 bases unmatched. The CDR3 runs 15 residues. The CDR3 loop is CASSLGWTGSTEAFF. DNA of the CDR3: TGTGCCAGCAGCTTAGGTTGGACAGGGAGCACTGAAGCTTTCTTT.

This clone was observed many times. This rearrangement joins TRBV4-2 to TRBJ1-6; 12 positions match TRBD1. Germline CDR1 LGHNA, CDR2 YNFKEQ. V lost 0 bases, J lost 9 bases, and 3 bases stayed unmatched. The CDR3 is 16 amino acids. The CDR3 here is CASSQDPGQGASPLHF. CDR3 DNA sequence: TGTGCCAGCAGCCAAGACCCGGGACAGGGGGCTTCACCCCTCCACTTT.

This chain joins TRBV7-3 and TRBJ2-7; D not certain. Germline V gene sequence: CDR1 SGHTA, CDR2 FQGTGA. This CDR3 region has 13 residues. The V and J ends lost 5 bases and 2 bases respectively, with 10 bases between them. The CDR3 DNA reads as TGTGCCAGCAGCCTCGGTTACGCCTACGAGCAGTACTTC. This translates into CASSLGYAYEQYF.

In its sample, this clone was seen once. This chain joins TRBV15 and TRBJ1-4, with TRBD1 matching over 10 bases. V was pared by 7 bases and J by 8 bases, with 7 bases of the junction left unmatched. This CDR3 contains 14 residues. Germline V gene sequence: CDR1 LNHNV, CDR2 YYDKDF (reference sequence). The CDR3: CATTRDRGGEKLFF. DNA for the CDR3: TGTGCCACCACCCGGGACAGGGGAGGCGAAAAACTGTTTTTT.

The chain has TRBV6-5 and TRBJ2-7; 7 nucleotides agree with TRBD2. V was pared by 0 bases and J by 3 bases, with 5 bases of the junction left unmatched. CDR1 is MNHEY, CDR2 SVGAGI, per germline. This CDR3 spans 15 amino acids. Here the CDR3 reads CASSYSGGNSYEQYF. The CDR3 DNA reads as TGTGCCAGCAGTTACTCGGGGGGGAATAGCTACGAGCAGTACTTC.

This chain connects TRBV29-1 to TRBJ2-7; TRBD2 matches at 10 bases. The CDR3 is 15 residues long. Germline CDR1 SQVTM, CDR2 ANQGSEA. The junction had 13 bases not matched to a gene; V was cut back by 7 bases and J by 4 bases. CDR3 protein: CSALDSGGILYEQYF. CDR3 nucleotides: TGCAGCGCCCTTGATAGCGGGGGGATCTTGTACGAGCAGTACTTC.

The V gene is TRBV25-1, the J gene TRBJ2-1; D remains ambiguous. CDR3 length equals 12 residues. V was cut by 5 bases and J by 13 bases, with 15 bases left in between. Germline-derived CDR1 and CDR2 are MGHDK and SYGVNS. This CDR3 reads CASSPLANTQFF. CDR3 coding DNA: TGTGCCAGCAGTCCATTGGCCAACACCCAGTTCTTC.

This clone was seen only a few times. This chain links TRBV7-8 with TRBJ2-6; D possibly corresponds to TRBD1 (5 bases). Trimming shortened V by 5 bases and J by 4 bases, and 15 bases separated the two germline ends. Per the germline V gene, CDR1 is SGHVS and CDR2 is FQNEAQ. The CDR3 is 16 residues long. CDR3 in DNA: TGTGCCAGCAGCCCAGGGTGGGCCTCCGGGGCCAACGTCCTGACTTTC. It encodes CASSPGWASGANVLTF.

The chain carries TRBV6-5 and TRBJ2-7; 7 nucleotides align to TRBD1. J lost 3 bases, V lost 4 bases, and 3 bases had no gene match. Germline-derived CDR1 and CDR2 are MNHEY and SVGAGI. The CDR3 extends over 13 amino acids. The chain's CDR3 is CASSLWDSYEQYF. The CDR3 nucleotides are TGTGCCAGCAGTTTGTGGGACAGCTACGAGCAGTACTTC.

This clone occurred a few times. The chain couples TRBV4-1 to TRBJ1-4, with D possibly TRBD1 on 6 matching bases. Germline assignment: CDR1 MGHRA and CDR2 YSYEKL. There are 16 residues in the CDR3. V was trimmed by 6 bases and J by 6 bases, leaving 20 bases between them. CDR3 bases: TGCGCCAGCAGACCCACGATGACAGGAAAATATGAAAAACTGTTTTTT. This codes for CASRPTMTGKYEKLFF.

The genes are TRBV4-1 and TRBJ2-7; 8 nucleotides match TRBD2. The CDR3 loop spans 16 amino acids. Trimming at V came to 4 bases and at J to 2 bases, leaving 10 bases not matched to a gene. Germline values: CDR1 MGHRA, CDR2 YSYEKL. The CDR3 sequence is CASSRSGAGGPYEQYF. CDR3 DNA sequence: TGCGCCAGCAGCCGCTCAGGGGCGGGGGGCCCCTACGAGCAGTACTTC.